This record looks at one T cell receptor beta chain sequence and its context. TCRdb's table, derived via immunoSEQ multiplex PCR, lists solely in-frame clones and lacks some. The repertoire has about 18,000 clones, approximately 72% of them found once; the top ten carry approximately 2.4%. The source of the sample is a study of PD-1 blockade in classical Hodgkin lymphoma. The time point was: cycle 4 day 1 (C4D1), after 5 to 7 weeks of nivolumab. Every single patient, without exception, relapsed after autologous stem cell transplantation, and brentuximab vedotin exposure varied. Magnetic depletion of unwanted cells isolated CD4+ T cells from thawed PBMCs. V lost 3 bases to trimming and J lost 6 bases, with 12 bases between them. The CDR3 sequence is 13 residues long. In germline, CDR1 is MNHEY, CDR2 SMNVEV (reference sequence).

This sample comprised CD4+ T cells from blood, obtained before the fourth cycle of nivolumab. The TCR comes from a human donor with classical Hodgkin lymphoma. The chain carries TRBV27 and TRBJ2-7, with D uncertain. The CDR3 DNA reads TGTGCCAGCAGTTTTTCTGGCACCCTCGAGCAGTACTTC. Its translation is CASSFSGTLEQYF.